This T cell receptor beta chain was captured by sequencing in a study of T-cell memory formation after mild COVID-19 (TCRdb year 2021). As for the study more broadly: Most TCR sequence clusters were specific to one of the two donors. T-cell clones expanding and contracting after mild COVID-19 in a couple of donors were tracked by longitudinal TCRalpha and TCRbeta repertoire sequencing. Two young, previously healthy adult volunteers made up the cohort, one male and one female. What the study reported, not specific to this receptor: Contracting CD4+ clones appeared mostly in the CM and EM memory subsets, whereas CD8+ clones were enriched in EMRA. From day 15 to 85, contracting clones showed balanced CD4/CD8 phenotypes, whereas a second wave of clones that expanded from day 15 to 37 leaned towards CD4+. Some responding clones were detected in pre-infection memory, which suggested that pre-existing cross-reactive memory T cells had joined the SARS-CoV-2 response. Only a couple of mild cases were covered by the study, and larger cohorts that include severe cases with pre-infection samples were considered necessary. SARS-CoV-2 specificity was not confirmed for the second-wave clones peaking on day 37.

Ficoll-Paque density gradient centrifugation was used to isolate PBMCs. Sequenced on an Illumina NovaSeq 6000. TCRalpha and TCRbeta cDNA libraries were built by 5'RACE with constant-segment primers, adding sample barcodes and unique molecular identifiers. RNA was extracted from every sample with Trizol reagent. Libraries were amplified in two PCR steps, with a second sample barcode and Illumina TruSeq adapters added in the second step. Sequencing of libraries was performed on an Illumina NovaSeq with 2 x 150 bp paired-end reads. The paper's processing steps were these. The reads were demultiplexed and collapsed into UMI-guided consensus sequences using migec v1.2.7. Using mixcr v2.1.11, UMI consensuses were aligned to TRA and TRB V and J templates and then assembled into clonotypes. A clonotype was counted as expanded or contracted only when both edgeR and NoisET called the clonotype significant, with the noise models trained on biological replicates. For edgeR calls, a false discovery rate-adjusted p below 0.01 and a log2 fold-change threshold of 1 were applied. As an exploratory analysis of dynamics, max-normalized trajectories of the 1000 most abundant clonotypes were examined by PCA with hierarchical clustering. Separately sequenced CD4+ and CD8+ repertoires were used to assign the CD4 or CD8 phenotype of responding clones. TCRdb reanalyzed the raw reads on its own, using fastp at Q25 for trimming and MiXCR for clone calling, and kept in-frame beta chains. CDR3 protein duplicates are merged, each entry listing the most common genes and DNA. TCRdb, rather than the study authors, made the V and J calls. The sample table lists some 440,000 distinct CDR3 sequences, 20% to 25% of them with a count of one. The ten largest clonotypes hold approximately 12% of the sample.

This clonotype was observed at least ten times. This clone's antigen is unknown. Base qualities are not at hand, and no much larger clone is one base apart. CDR1 and CDR2, per the germline V gene (reference sequence), are LNHNV and YYDKDF. From the cysteine through the phenylalanine, the CDR3 covers 17 amino acids. The read is trimmed to its CDR3 DNA, 51 bases read in frame from base 1. From V the trimming removes 3 bases and from J it removes 0 bases, while the gene matches leave 9 bases of the junction unaccounted for. The source of this sequence is an adult woman who had mild COVID-19 (a few samples of this study predate the infection). The sample titles of this study are shuffled in the database, so cell type and time point are left out; the donor was told from shared clones. Sequenced sample: PBMCs or a T cell subset sorted from them (not recorded which). The chain employs TRBV15 and TRBJ2-7, with 9 middle bases fitting TRBD2. The DNA sequence reads TGTGCCACCAGCAGGTCTCGTGAACTAGCGGGCTCCTACGAGCAGTACTTC. Protein translation: CATSRSRELAGSYEQYF.